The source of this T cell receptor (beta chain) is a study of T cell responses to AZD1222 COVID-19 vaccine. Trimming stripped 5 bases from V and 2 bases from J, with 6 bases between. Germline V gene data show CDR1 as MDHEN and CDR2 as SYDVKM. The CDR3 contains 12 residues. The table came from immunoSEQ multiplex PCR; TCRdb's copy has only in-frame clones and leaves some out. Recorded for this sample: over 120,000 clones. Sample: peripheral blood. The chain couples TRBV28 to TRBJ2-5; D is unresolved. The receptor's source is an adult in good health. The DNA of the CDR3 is TGTGCCAGCAGTCAGACACAAGAGACCCAGTACTTC. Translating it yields CASSQTQETQYF. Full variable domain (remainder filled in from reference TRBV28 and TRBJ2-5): DVKVTQSSRYLVKRTGEKVFLECVQDMDHENMFWYRQDPGLGLRLIYFSYDVKMKEKGDIPEGYSVSREKKERFSLILESASTNQTSMYLCASSQTQETQYFGPGTRLLVL.